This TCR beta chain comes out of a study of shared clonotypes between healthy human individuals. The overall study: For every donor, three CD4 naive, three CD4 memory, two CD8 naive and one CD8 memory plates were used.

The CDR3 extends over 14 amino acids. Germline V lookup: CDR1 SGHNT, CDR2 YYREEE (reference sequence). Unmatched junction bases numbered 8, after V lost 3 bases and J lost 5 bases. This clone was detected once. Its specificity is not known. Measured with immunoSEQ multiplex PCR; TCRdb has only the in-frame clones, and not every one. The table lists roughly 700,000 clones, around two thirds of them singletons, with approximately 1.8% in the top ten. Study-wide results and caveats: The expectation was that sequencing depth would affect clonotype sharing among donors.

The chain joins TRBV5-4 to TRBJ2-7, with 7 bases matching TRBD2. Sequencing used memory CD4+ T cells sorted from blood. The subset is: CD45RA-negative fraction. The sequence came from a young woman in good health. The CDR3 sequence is CASSSGGGDHEQYF. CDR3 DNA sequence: TGTGCCAGCAGCTCCGGGGGAGGGGACCACGAGCAGTACTTC.